Below, 7 T cell receptor beta chains from the same sample are listed, as sequenced in a study of cytomegalovirus exposure and HLA in healthy donors listed by TCRdb under 2017. The library was produced with the immunoSEQ multiplex PCR assay. For the multiplex PCR, a mixture combining 60 forward primers for TCR Vbeta segments and 13 reverse primers for TCR Jbeta segments was used. TCRdb carries this immuneACCESS record with in-frame sequences only. Its versions omit some clonotypes, under half of them owing to an unresolved V gene in the studies checked, with the rest unexplained. The sample has some 150,000 clones on record, 76% of them singletons. The ten top clones hold 1.8% of the sample. The specimen was PBMCs. The source is a female donor in good health and CMV-seropositive.

The J gene is TRBJ2-1, the V gene TRBV11-2, with no clear D. Germline values: CDR1 SGHAT, CDR2 FQNNGV. The CDR3 consists of 11 residues. Trimming left V 3 bases short and J 8 bases short, with 5 bases between. CDR3 coding DNA: TGTGCCAGCAGCTTGGGCCATGAGCAGTTCTTC. Translated, it gives CASSLGHEQFF.

This chain joins TRBV5-4 and TRBJ1-2; tentatively, D is TRBD1 (6 bases). V was clipped by 4 bases and J by 2 bases, with 12 bases between them. Germline-derived CDR1 and CDR2 are SGHNT and YYREEE (reference sequence). The CDR3 has 14 amino acids. This CDR3 reads CASSAARGNYGYTF. The CDR3 bases are TGTGCCAGCAGCGCCGCCAGGGGCAACTATGGCTACACCTTC.

The rearrangement links TRBV13 to TRBJ2-5; 14 bases match TRBD2. The CDR3 has 16 amino acids. With 3 bases clipped from V and 4 bases from J, the junction kept 4 bases outside the gene matches. Germline V gene sequence: CDR1 PRHDT, CDR2 FYEKMQ (reference sequence). CDR3 residues: CASSFLGLAGGETQYF. The CDR3, as DNA: TGTGCCAGCAGCTTCCTCGGACTAGCGGGAGGAGAGACCCAGTACTTC.

This clone was seen only once. The chain uses TRBV5-1 and TRBJ2-1, with D hard to call. The CDR3 totals 14 residues. CDR1 and CDR2 (germline): SGHRS, YFSETQ. V was shortened by 4 bases and J by 6 bases, with 14 bases between the two germline ends. The CDR3 reads CASSPSTPPNEQFF. In DNA form, the CDR3 reads TGCGCCAGCAGCCCTTCTACCCCCCCCAATGAGCAGTTCTTC.

This rearrangement joins TRBV28 to TRBJ2-7; a possible D gene is TRBD1 (7 bases). In germline, CDR1 is MDHEN, CDR2 SYDVKM. Between the trimmed V and J ends, which lost 8 bases and 1 base, there was a span of 15 bases. The CDR3 is made up of 14 amino acids. This chain's CDR3 is CASRGQGVSYEQYF. In DNA, the CDR3 is TGTGCCAGCCGGGGGCAGGGGGTTTCCTACGAGCAGTACTTC.

V and J are TRBV7-9 and TRBJ2-1; 8 bases line up with TRBD2. J gave up 4 bases and V 3 bases, and 5 bases lay outside the gene matches. Germline V lookup: CDR1 SEHNR, CDR2 FQNEAQ (reference sequence). This CDR3 contains 15 residues. CDR3 residues: CASSLAGGRYNEQFF. DNA of the CDR3: TGTGCCAGCAGCTTGGCGGGAGGTCGGTACAATGAGCAGTTCTTC.

This chain connects TRBV2 to TRBJ2-3; the match to TRBD2 covers 8 bases. This CDR3 region has 16 residues. In germline, CDR1 is SNHLY, CDR2 FYNNEI. J was trimmed by 2 bases and V by 3 bases; bases with no gene match: 7. The CDR3 loop is CASSDGTSGLTDTQYF. The CDR3 DNA sequence: TGTGCCAGCAGTGATGGCACTAGCGGCCTCACAGATACGCAGTATTTT.